Following are 29 T cell receptor beta chains from one sample sequenced in a study of blood T cells in healthy people across ages. A second 7 to 11 cycle PCR used barcoded and J-beta primers. MiXCR, applied by TCRdb to the 5' RACE reads, yields one record per CDR3 protein. Of about 720,000 distinct CDR3 sequences listed, 20% to 25% are singletons. This sample also belongs to another study, concerning T cells of mothers and their children.

The specimen was blood. These receptors came from a boy between 10 and 17 years old in good health.

The sample holds a few counts of this clonotype. The V call is TRBV5-1, the J call TRBJ2-5; 9 nucleotides align to TRBD2. J gave up 1 base and V 4 bases, and 5 bases lay outside the gene matches. The CDR3 has 15 amino acids. Germline CDR1 reads SGHRS; CDR2 reads YFSETQ. DNA for the CDR3: TGCGCCAGCAGCCGGGCTAGCGGGACCCAAGAGACCCAGTACTTC. This translates into CASSRASGTQETQYF.

With regard to this clonotype: At one boundary the junction diverges from the germline segment, which might be a read error. The chain combines TRBV20-1 with TRBJ1-6; D unresolved. The length of the CDR3 is 15 residues. Germline CDR1 reads DFQATT; CDR2 reads SNEGSKA (reference sequence). The CDR3 sequence is CSAPDGIAYNSPFHF. CDR3 sequence (DNA): TGCAGTGCCCCAGACGGAATTGCCTATAATTCACCCTTCCACTTT.

V usage is TRBV20-1 and J usage is TRBJ1-5, with 12 bases lining up with TRBD1. Germline-derived CDR1 and CDR2 are DFQATT and SNEGSKA (reference sequence). The CDR3 has 15 residues. Trimming removed 3 bases from V and 5 bases from J; junction bases left unmatched: 5. The CDR3 coding sequence is TGCAGTGCTAGTACCGGGACAGGGGGCGATCAGCCCCAGCATTTT. It translates to CSASTGTGGDQPQHF.

The table lists this clonotype with a few counts. The genes are TRBV4-3 and TRBJ1-6, with D possibly TRBD1 on 5 matching bases. Per germline, CDR1 LGHNA and CDR2 YSLEER. This CDR3 comprises 15 residues. Trimming removed 5 bases at V and 7 bases at J, with 15 bases between. In DNA, the CDR3 is TGCGCCAGCAGCAAGATGGGGGAAGGAAATTCACCCCTCCACTTT. Translation: CASSKMGEGNSPLHF.

Remarks on this clonotype: A much larger clone differs by one base, so this may be a read error. This rearrangement joins TRBV5-1 to TRBJ2-4; 8 bases are shared with TRBD1. Trimming at V came to 4 bases and at J to 7 bases, leaving 10 bases not matched to a gene. There are 15 residues in the CDR3. Germline V CDR1 and CDR2: SGHRS, YFSETQ. In DNA form, the CDR3 reads TGCGCCAGCAGCCCAGGCGGGACAGGAGCCAACATTCAGTACTTC. Translating gives CASSPGGTGANIQYF. The full variable domain, completed using reference TRBV5-1 and TRBJ2-4, is KAGVTQTPRYLIKTRGQQVTLSCSPISGHRSVSWYQQTPGQGLQFLFEYFSETQRNKGNFPGRFSGRQFSNSRSEMNVSTLELGDSALYLCASSPGGTGANIQYFGAGTRLSVL.

The chain employs TRBV6-2 or TRBV6-3 and TRBJ2-7; no reliable D call. V was clipped by 1 base and J by 2 bases, with 9 bases between them. Germline loops: CDR1 MNHEY, CDR2 SVGEGT. The CDR3 length is 14 residues. The CDR3 region is CASSYYGPTYEQYF. CDR3 in DNA: TGTGCCAGCAGTTACTACGGACCAACCTACGAGCAGTACTTC.

In regard to this clonotype: A read error may produce the germline difference seen at one junction end. The chain links TRBV12-3 or TRBV12-4 to TRBJ1-2; the D is unclear. The CDR3 loop spans 12 amino acids. The CDR3 bases are TGTACCAGCAGTTTAACCCTGTATGGCTACACCTTC. Translation gives CTSSLTLYGYTF.

The chain couples TRBV6-5 to TRBJ1-2; D ambiguous. There are 15 residues in the CDR3. Germline CDR1 and CDR2: MNHEY and SVGAGI. V lost 0 bases, J lost 1 base, and 9 bases lay in between. Here the CDR3 DNA reads TGTGCCAGCAGTTACTCGATGAACCTTAACTATGGCTACACCTTC. Translation: CASSYSMNLNYGYTF.

This clonotype appeared a few times. DNA for the CDR3: TGTGCCACCAGCAGAGTGGCAGGGGTAAGGGAGCAGTACTTC. Translated: CATSRVAGVREQYF. This chain links TRBV15 with TRBJ2-5; D is possibly TRBD1 (6 bases). The CDR3 is 14 residues long. Germline V CDR1 and CDR2: LNHNV, YYDKDF (reference sequence). V was cut by 1 base and J by 11 bases, with 17 bases left in between.

Points on this clonotype: Relative to the germline gene, one junction end is altered; a read error may explain this. V usage is TRBV7-7 and J usage is TRBJ1-4; D not certain. Germline V gene lookup returns CDR1 SSHAT and CDR2 FNYEAQ (reference sequence). The CDR3 covers 15 residues. The CDR3 coding sequence is TGTGCTAGCAGCTTAGTCTATATCGGGAGCGAAAAACTGTTTTTT. Its translation: CASSLVYIGSEKLFF.

This clonotype was detected only a few times. The CDR3 spells CASSSGVAGGETQYF. The DNA of the CDR3 is TGTGCCAGCAGTTCCGGGGTAGCGGGGGGTGAGACCCAGTACTTC. The rearrangement uses TRBV28 and TRBJ2-5, with 10 bases matching TRBD2. CDR3 size: 15 residues. V was clipped by 4 bases and J by 5 bases; unmatched bases: 7. Germline V gives CDR1 MDHEN, CDR2 SYDVKM.

The sample holds a few counts of this clonotype. V and J are TRBV20-1 and TRBJ2-1; D uncertain. The CDR3 contains 15 residues. The ends were cut back, 3 bases at V and 2 bases at J, with 14 bases in the middle. Looked up from germline, CDR1 is DFQATT and CDR2 is SNEGSKA (reference sequence). The CDR3 DNA reads TGCAGTGCTAGGGTGTGGTTTTTCCCCTACAATGAGCAGTTCTTC. Translation gives CSARVWFFPYNEQFF.

Concerning this clonotype itself: This may arise from a read error, as a much more abundant clone is one base away. The chain has TRBV7-2 and TRBJ2-3; possibly TRBD2 for D (5 bases). This CDR3 comprises 14 residues. V dropped 4 bases and J dropped 1 base, with 9 bases sitting between them. The germline CDR1 and CDR2 sequences are SGHTA and FQGNSA. CDR3 in DNA: TGTGCCAGCAGCTCAGACGGGGGCACAGATACGCAGTATTTT. It codes for CASSSDGGTDTQYF.

In its sample, this clonotype was seen a few times. The chain combines TRBV5-1 with TRBJ1-1, with TRBD1 as a possible D gene (5 bases). Germline V CDR1 and CDR2: SGHRS, YFSETQ. The CDR3 runs to 16 residues. The V gene lost 0 bases and the J gene lost 0 bases, with 12 bases spanning the gap. The CDR3 is CASSLVSGAMNTEAFF. In nucleotides, the CDR3 is TGCGCCAGCAGCTTGGTTTCCGGGGCCATGAACACTGAAGCTTTCTTT.

The V and J genes are TRBV7-9 and TRBJ1-4; the D is unclear. Germline lookup yields CDR1 SEHNR and CDR2 FQNEAQ (reference sequence). V lost 5 bases to trimming and J lost 0 bases, with 10 bases between them. CDR3 length: 15 amino acids. In nucleotides, the CDR3 is TGTGCCAGCAGCCTGGACTTCTCAACTAATGAAAAACTGTTTTTT. It encodes CASSLDFSTNEKLFF.

J is TRBJ2-3 and V is TRBV19, with 8 bases aligning to TRBD2. The V segment lost 3 bases and the J segment 4 bases; nucleotides outside the gene matches: 9. The CDR3 extends over 16 amino acids. The germline V gene encodes CDR1 LNHDA and CDR2 SQIVND (reference sequence). The CDR3 DNA is TGTGCCAGTAGTATCGGTCCGGGGGGGGCCCCAGATACGCAGTATTTT. Protein: CASSIGPGGAPDTQYF.

This clonotype was seen a handful of times. The rearrangement uses TRBV4-1 and TRBJ1-4; D is unclear. Per germline, CDR1 MGHRA and CDR2 YSYEKL. The CDR3 has 15 residues. V was pared by 0 bases and J by 6 bases, with 11 bases between. The CDR3 DNA sequence: TGCGCCAGCAGCCAAGAGGCAGGATTGGATGAAAAACTGTTTTTT. Protein sequence: CASSQEAGLDEKLFF.

The genes are TRBV9 and TRBJ1-4; possibly TRBD1 for D (5 bases). In germline, CDR1 is SGDLS, CDR2 YYNGEE. The ends were cut back, 4 bases at V and 8 bases at J, with 18 bases in the middle. CDR3 length: 15 residues. CDR3 bases: TGTGCCAGCAGCATAGGGGAGGTGTCAGAAGAAAAACTGTTTTTT. Translated: CASSIGEVSEEKLFF.

This clonotype was observed a few times. The chain has TRBV2 and TRBJ1-2, with TRBD1 identical over 8 bases. J was trimmed by 4 bases and V by 6 bases; bases with no gene match: 7. The germline V gene encodes CDR1 SNHLY and CDR2 FYNNEI. The CDR3 spans 14 residues. The CDR3 bases are TGTGCCAGCAGAAAGACAGGGGTCGGCTATGGCTACACCTTC. Residues: CASRKTGVGYGYTF.

The chain combines TRBV5-1 with TRBJ1-2, with TRBD1 matching over 12 bases. J was trimmed by 4 bases and V by 0 bases; bases with no gene match: 7. The CDR3 length is 17 residues. In germline, CDR1 is SGHRS, CDR2 YFSETQ. CDR3: CASSLERDRGRSYGYTF. The CDR3 bases are TGCGCCAGCAGCTTGGAAAGGGACAGGGGGCGTTCCTATGGCTACACCTTC.

Many counts were recorded for this clonotype. The rearrangement uses TRBV7-8 and TRBJ2-5; TRBD2 agrees at 14 bases. V trimming: 5 bases; J trimming: 4 bases; junction bases outside the gene matches: 9. CDR3 length equals 17 residues. CDR1 is SGHVS, CDR2 FQNEAQ, per germline. The CDR3 nucleotides read TGTGCCAGCAGCCCCAGACTAGCGGGGGGGCCGGGAGAGACCCAGTACTTC. The encoded protein is CASSPRLAGGPGETQYF. The full variable domain, with the rest looked up from reference TRBV7-8 and TRBJ2-5, is GAGVSQSPRYKVAKRGQDVALRCDPISGHVSLFWYQQALGQGPEFLTYFQNEAQLDKSGLPSDRFFAERPEGSVSTLKIQRTQQEDSAVYLCASSPRLAGGPGETQYFGPGTRLLVL.

The chain combines TRBV7-9 with TRBJ2-1; the D gene is possibly TRBD2 (6 bases). V lost 3 bases and J lost 0, with 9 bases in between. CDR1 SEHNR and CDR2 FQNEAQ come from the germline V gene (reference sequence). The CDR3 is 15 amino acids. The DNA for the CDR3 is TGTGCCAGCAGCTTCCCCGGGAGCTCCTACAATGAGCAGTTCTTC. Encoded protein: CASSFPGSSYNEQFF. The full variable domain, its missing parts supplied by reference TRBV7-9 and TRBJ2-1, is DTGVSQNPRHKITKRGQNVTFRCDPISEHNRLYWYRQTLGQGPEFLTYFQNEAQLEKSRLLSDRFSAERPKGSFSTLEIQRTEQGDSAMYLCASSFPGSSYNEQFFGPGTRLTVL.

In this sample, this clonotype turned up a few times. The V call is TRBV9, the J call TRBJ1-1; TRBD1 agrees at 7 bases. The germline gives CDR1 SGDLS, CDR2 YYNGEE. The CDR3 loop spans 17 amino acids. J was trimmed by 0 bases and V by 6 bases; bases with no gene match: 14. The CDR3 protein is CASMLLWTGGMNTEAFF. DNA for the CDR3: TGTGCCAGCATGCTACTCTGGACAGGTGGGATGAACACTGAAGCTTTCTTT.

This CDR3 is CASSHPRRGNYEQYF. CDR3 nucleotide sequence: TGTGCCAGCAGTCATCCGAGGCGGGGTAACTACGAGCAGTACTTC. This rearrangement joins TRBV6-2 or TRBV6-3 to TRBJ2-5; tentative D call: TRBD2 (6 bases). The J call may be wrong; the DNA end is better matched by TRBJ2-7. The CDR3 totals 15 residues. CDR1 and CDR2 (germline): MNHEY, SVGEGT.

The chain is built from TRBV2 and TRBJ1-4, with unresolved D. Looked up from germline, CDR1 is SNHLY and CDR2 is FYNNEI. The germline V and J ends were trimmed by 4 bases and 12 bases, with 6 bases remaining between them. The CDR3 has 10 residues. Here the CDR3 DNA reads TGTGCCAGCAGTGGTTGGGAACTGTTTTTT. It encodes CASSGWELFF.

The V and J genes are TRBV29-1 and TRBJ1-1, with D possibly matching TRBD1 (6 bases). Deletions cut 6 bases from V and 11 bases from J, with 16 bases between. This CDR3 is 11 amino acids long. Per germline, CDR1 SQVTM and CDR2 ANQGSEA. CDR3: CSVPDRQWAFF. For the CDR3, the DNA is TGCAGCGTCCCCGACAGGCAGTGGGCTTTCTTT.

This clonotype was seen a handful of times. The J gene is TRBJ2-5, the V gene TRBV4-2; D gene unclear. This CDR3 has 15 amino acids. Germline V lookup: CDR1 LGHNA, CDR2 YNFKEQ. The V end lost 1 base, the J end lost 1 base, and 10 bases lay between the germline ends. As DNA, the CDR3 is TGTGCCAGCAGCCAAGGAGAGAGCAGCCAAGAGACCCAGTACTTC. Translated: CASSQGESSQETQYF.

The J gene is TRBJ2-2, the V gene TRBV9; perhaps D is TRBD1 or TRBD2 (6 bases each). The V end was cut by 9 bases, the J end by 3 bases, with 15 bases between. The CDR3 has 14 amino acids. CDR1 is SGDLS and CDR2 is YYNGEE in the germline V gene. The CDR3 region is CATRAEGDTGELFF. Here the CDR3 DNA reads TGTGCCACCCGGGCGGAGGGGGACACCGGGGAGCTGTTTTTT. The full variable domain, completed using reference TRBV9 and TRBJ2-2, is DSGVTQTPKHLITATGQRVTLRCSPRSGDLSVYWYQQSLDQGLQFLIQYYNGEERAKGNILERFSAQQFPDLHSELNLSSLELGDSALYFCATRAEGDTGELFFGEGSRLTVL.

This clonotype was observed a single time. The junction differs from germline at one of its ends, possibly a read error. The chain uses TRBV12-3 or TRBV12-4 and TRBJ2-3, with a weak D call TRBD1 (6 bases). This CDR3 has 16 amino acids. CDR3 region: CASKPSGTLSTDAQYF. The CDR3 region has the DNA TGTGCCAGCAAGCCTTCCGGGACACTGAGCACAGATGCGCAGTATTTT.